These T cell receptor beta chains were read from a single sample in a study of stem cell transplantation in POMP-related autoinflammatory disease. Repertoires were generated with immunoSEQ multiplex PCR, while TCRdb's copy carries only in-frame clones and drops some. The sample consists of roughly 1,400 clones, over 80% of them appearing once. Sequenced here: CD4+ follicular helper T cells (Tfh) from PBMCs, sampled before stem cell transplantation. Receptors were obtained from a human donor with POMP-related autoinflammation and immune dysregulation (PRAID). Each CDR3 is given with its conserved first and last residue. A D gene is named only where the DNA matches it firmly. Expanded clones are given a class, and other clones once, few, many or no size at all.

J gene | D gene | clone size | V gene | CDR3 DNA | CDR3 protein
TRBJ2-5 | - | - | TRBV5-1 | TGCGCCAGCGGCGAATTGGACGGCCAAGAGACCCAGTACTTC | CASGELDGQETQYF
TRBJ2-6 | - | - | TRBV5-5 | TGTGCCAGCCGATTGCTCGCACAAAGTCGGGCCAACGTCCTGACTTTC | CASRLLAQSRANVLTF
TRBJ1-1 | - | once | TRBV19 | TGTGCCAGTAGTATGTGGGGCTATGATGAAGCTTTCTTT | CASSMWGYDEAFF
TRBJ1-4 | - | - | TRBV30 | TGTGCCTGGAGAGGAGTGCTAGAAAAACTGTTTTTT | CAWRGVLEKLFF
TRBJ2-7 | TRBD2 | - | TRBV10-3 | TGTGCCATCAGTGAGGCTAGCGGGGGCTACGAGCAGTACTTC | CAISEASGGYEQYF
TRBJ2-5 | - | - | TRBV30 | TGTGCCTGGAGTTTTTGGGGGAAACAGACCCAGTACTTC | CAWSFWGKQTQYF
TRBJ1-2 | - | once | TRBV9 | TGTGCCAGCAGCACCGACAGTGGTGGCTACACCTTC | CASSTDSGGYTF
TRBJ1-6 | - | few | TRBV30 | TGTGCCTGGAACCGGGATTCACCCCTCCACTTT | CAWNRDSPLHF
TRBJ2-5 | TRBD2 | - | TRBV18 | TGTGCCAGCTCACCCGGGGGGCAAGAGACCCAGTACTTC | CASSPGGQETQYF
TRBJ1-1 | TRBD1 | - | TRBV29-1 | TGCAGCGGTTCCAGGGGGGACTTGAACACTGAAGCTTTCTTT | CSGSRGDLNTEAFF
TRBJ1-1 | - | - | TRBV4-1 | TGCGCCAGCAGCCAACTAGGGTATACAGGGAACACTGAAGCTTTCTTT | CASSQLGYTGNTEAFF
TRBJ1-2 | - | - | TRBV9 | TGTGCCAGCAGCGCGGACATCTATGGCTACACCTTC | CASSADIYGYTF
TRBJ2-1 | TRBD2 | - | TRBV28 | TGTGCCAGCGGGGGCGGGAGGGCCGGCAATGAGCAGTTCTTC | CASGGGRAGNEQFF
TRBJ2-7 | - | - | TRBV7-9 | TGTGCCAGCAGCTTAGGTGCCGGGTTCGGGGAGCAGTACTTC | CASSLGAGFGEQYF
TRBJ2-1 | TRBD2 | - | TRBV10-3 | TGTGCCATCAGTGCGGCTAGCGGAAGCTCCTACAATGAGCAGTTCTTC | CAISAASGSSYNEQFF
TRBJ2-5 | TRBD1 | - | TRBV5-1 | TGCGCCAGCAGCTTGACAGGGGACCAAGAGACCCAGTACTTC | CASSLTGDQETQYF
TRBJ2-7 | - | once | TRBV30 | TGTGCCTGGAGTACGGACTCCTACGAGCAGTACTTC | CAWSTDSYEQYF
TRBJ2-2 | TRBD2 | - | TRBV7-2 | TGTGCCAGCAGCTCGCGACTAGCGGGGGGTCCCGGGGAGCTGTTTTTT | CASSSRLAGGPGELFF
TRBJ1-5 | - | few | TRBV10-3 | TGTGCCATTAGAGGGGACGAATATCAGCCCCAGCATTTT | CAIRGDEYQPQHF
TRBJ2-7 | TRBD2 | - | TRBV2 | TGTGCCAGCCAGGGGGGACTAGCGCCCTACGAGCAGTACTTC | CASQGGLAPYEQYF
TRBJ2-3 | - | - | TRBV9 | TGTGCCAGCAGCGTGGGGGGCAGCACAGATACGCAGTATTTT | CASSVGGSTDTQYF
TRBJ1-2 | - | - | TRBV5-6 | TGTGCCAGCACCCCCGGGACACCTAACTATGGCTACACCTTC | CASTPGTPNYGYTF
TRBJ2-3 | - | - | TRBV7-2 | TGTGCCAGCAGCTTATGGGAAGATACGCAGTATTTT | CASSLWEDTQYF
TRBJ2-7 | TRBD2 | - | TRBV6-1 | TGTGCCAGCACAGGCCGGACTAGCTCTTACGAGCAGTACTTC | CASTGRTSSYEQYF
TRBJ2-2 | - | - | TRBV11-3 | TGTGCCAGCAGCTTTCAAGCGGGTAACACCGGGGAGCTGTTTTTT | CASSFQAGNTGELFF
TRBJ1-6 | - | - | TRBV25-1 | TGTGCCAGCAGTGTATCAGGGCGTAATTCACCCCTCCACTTT | CASSVSGRNSPLHF
TRBJ1-1 | - | - | TRBV6-1 | TGTGCCACCCTGTCGATGAACACTGAAGCTTTCTTT | CATLSMNTEAFF
TRBJ2-2 | - | - | TRBV27 | TGTGCCAGCAGTTTATCGACCACAGGGACTGGGGGGCTGTTTTTT | CASSLSTTGTGGLFF
TRBJ2-1 | TRBD2 | - | TRBV2 | TGTGCCAGCAGCCTAGGGACTAGCGGGGGGGCTAGGGGGTTCTTC | CASSLGTSGGARGFF
TRBJ2-5 | - | - | TRBV7-8 | TGTGCCAGCACCCACCGGGGGCAACAAGAGACCCAGTACTTC | CASTHRGQQETQYF
TRBJ1-1 | - | - | TRBV30 | TGTGCCTGGAGTTCCCACTTGAACACTGAAGCTTTCTTT | CAWSSHLNTEAFF
TRBJ2-5 | TRBD1 | - | TRBV7-9 | TGTGCCAGCAGCTTAGGAGGGACAGCTAATCAAGAGACCCAGTACTTC | CASSLGGTANQETQYF
TRBJ2-1 | - | - | TRBV28 | TGTGCCAGCAGTCCCCCCCCGGCAGGGTATGAGCAGTTCTTC | CASSPPPAGYEQFF
TRBJ2-7 | TRBD2 | - | TRBV5-1 | TGCGCCAGCAGGACGGGACTAGTCGGGTACGAGCAGTACTTC | CASRTGLVGYEQYF
TRBJ1-5 | - | few | TRBV2 | TGTGCCAGCAGCGAAAGGGACCGCAATCAGCCCCAGCATTTT | CASSERDRNQPQHF
TRBJ1-3 | - | few | TRBV6-5 | TGTGCCAGCAGTTACTCGAACGGGGTCGGTGGAAACACCATATATTTT | CASSYSNGVGGNTIYF
TRBJ1-5 | - | - | TRBV14 | TGTGCCAGCAGCCTCAATAGCAATCAGCCCCAGCATTTT | CASSLNSNQPQHF
TRBJ2-1 | TRBD2 | - | TRBV5-4 | TGTGCCAGCAGCTTGGGCGGGTCGTTAGCGGGGGGGCCAGACAATGAGCAGTTCTTC | CASSLGGSLAGGPDNEQFF
TRBJ1-3 | - | - | TRBV19 | TGTGCCAGCAGAAGCAGTCACTCTGGAAACACCATATATTTT | CASRSSHSGNTIYF
TRBJ2-2 | TRBD2 | - | TRBV9 | TGTGCCAGCAGCCCCCCCCCGGGACTACCTAACACCGGGGAGCTGTTTTTT | CASSPPPGLPNTGELFF
TRBJ2-3 | - | - | TRBV6-5 | TGTGCCAGCAGTTACTTGGCCCACAGCACAGATACGCAGTATTTT | CASSYLAHSTDTQYF
TRBJ1-1 | - | - | TRBV2 | TGTGCCAGCAGTGACGGGACTCGCATGAACACTGAAGCTTTCTTT | CASSDGTRMNTEAFF
TRBJ2-3 | - | - | TRBV6-1 | TGTGCCAGCAGGGGGGCGGGAATGGATACGCAGTATTTT | CASRGAGMDTQYF
TRBJ2-1 | TRBD2 | - | TRBV29-1 | TGCAGCGCTCCCGGGGGCCAGCGGGAGGGCCACGGGCAGTTCTTC | CSAPGGQREGHGQFF
TRBJ1-2 | - | - | TRBV15 | TGTGCCACCAGCAGAGGTGGACAGCCGTCCTATGGCTACACCTTC | CATSRGGQPSYGYTF
TRBJ1-3 | - | few | TRBV12-1 | TGTGCCAGCAGCTTTGGGGGGACAGGGAGGTCCTCTGGAAACACCATATATTTT | CASSFGGTGRSSGNTIYF
TRBJ2-7 | - | - | TRBV5-4 | TGTGCCAGCAGCTTGGAGGAGGGCTACGAGCAGTACTTC | CASSLEEGYEQYF
TRBJ2-3 | TRBD2 | - | TRBV30 | TGTGCCTGGAGTGCCCAGGGACTAGCGGGAGGGGCAGATACGCAGTATTTT | CAWSAQGLAGGADTQYF